The source of this T cell receptor (beta chain) is a study of T cells in Graves' hyperthyroidism and ophthalmopathy. Whole-study results and caveats: Most clonotypes expanded in the thyroid (above 0.001) were also present in blood. From stable hyperthyroidism, ophthalmopathy was set apart by a 13 V-J model. Ophthalmopathy prediction by the model preceded onset by a median approximately 6.1 months.

Germline V CDR1 and CDR2: MNHEY, SVGAGI. The V end lost 2 bases, the J end lost 7 bases, and 23 bases lay between the germline ends. There are 17 residues in the CDR3. A few counts support this clonotype. Its target is unknown. Lactation, pregnancy, other autoimmune disease or uncontrolled infection led to exclusion of patients. There were TCR beta CDR3 regions amplified from RNA transcripts. Using the HTBI primer set, a first-round RT-PCR was run on the TCR CDR3. TCRdb reanalysed the multiplex PCR reads using MiXCR and keeps one entry per CDR3 protein. Of 600,000 to 700,000 distinct CDR3 sequences listed, 40% to 55% are singletons.

The sequenced sample consisted of peripheral blood or thyroid tissue (not recorded which). The chain couples TRBV6-5 to TRBJ1-2; possible D gene TRBD1, 5 bases. The receptor's source is an adult man with Graves' disease, either hyperthyroidism or ophthalmopathy (not recorded which). The CDR3 nucleotides read TGTGCCAGCAGTTACGCATCAGGCAGGACGGTGGGACGTGGCTACACCTTC. Its protein is CASSYASGRTVGRGYTF.